The TCR beta chain described here comes from a study of blood T cell repertoires in COVID-19. Study summary: COVID-19 samples collected from the United States, Italy and Spain covered acute and convalescent phases. T cells, B-cell-depleted T cells, or PBMCs supplied cDNA or gDNA.

Deletions cut 2 bases from V and 0 bases from J, with 13 bases between. Germline V gives CDR1 MDHEN, CDR2 SYDVKM. This CDR3 region has 17 residues. In the study's own analysis: Amplification of reference gene primers provided the estimated nucleated cell counts. The method was immunoSEQ multiplex PCR; TCRdb's version includes in-frame clones alone and lacks a portion of them. The DNA was the basis for D and trimming; V, J and clone size are from that table. The sample lists some 80,000 clones, 70% to 80% occurring once. The origin of this receptor is an elderly woman with active or convalescent COVID-19. The chain recombines TRBV28 with TRBJ1-4; tentatively, D is TRBD1 (6 bases). The specimen was peripheral blood. The DNA for the CDR3 is TGTGCCAGCAGTTTACTATCAGGGGCGGCAACTAATGAAAAACTGTTTTTT. Residues: CASSLLSGAATNEKLFF.